This TCR beta chain was recovered during a study of shared clonotypes between healthy human individuals. Across the study: Plates per donor: three CD4 naive, three CD4 memory, two CD8 naive, one CD8 memory.

Broader study findings: Shared across a handful of donors were about 4.6% of the naive CD4 clonotypes.

Memory CD4+ cells were the fraction left after CD45RA+ naive selection. In regard to this clone: The antigen is undetermined.

The CDR3 sequence is 14 residues long. Germline CDR1 GTSNPN, CDR2 SVGIG (reference sequence). V was pared by 2 bases and J by 4 bases, with 12 bases between. Per the original methods: ImmunoSEQ junction-only sequences lacked quality scores, so their filtering differed. Sequenced by immunoSEQ multiplex PCR; TCRdb stores in-frame clones only, minus some. V and J calls plus clone size are reproduced from that table; the DNA served to infer D and trimming. The table lists roughly 680,000 clones, roughly 72% of them singletons. The chain carries TRBV30 and TRBJ1-5, with no clear D. The sequence was collected from a woman in her 30s in good health. Sequenced input: memory CD4+ T cells sorted from blood. Subset defined: CD45RA-negative fraction. CDR3 loop: CAWSKRVPNQPQHF. For the CDR3, the DNA is TGTGCCTGGAGTAAACGGGTTCCAAATCAGCCCCAGCATTTT.